This TCR beta chain was captured in a study of shared clonotypes between healthy human individuals. Study-wide points: Naive CD4 clonotypes overlapped across a handful of donors at about 5.2%. Sorted-subset sequencing was shown by rarefaction to be incomplete despite large depth.

Produced via immunoSEQ multiplex PCR; TCRdb's table is partial and in-frame only. The table lists more than 2 million clones, roughly 95% of them singletons. Germline V gives CDR1 SGHTS, CDR2 YDEGEE. Trimming left V 4 bases short and J 1 base short, with 17 bases between. This CDR3 has 16 residues. Concerning this clone itself: Its target is not known.

The chain couples TRBV5-8 to TRBJ1-1, with D maybe TRBD1 (5 bases). This TCR was recovered from a man aged 18 to 35 in good health. The sequencing input was naive CD4+ T cells sorted from blood. The subset was: CD45RA+ positively selected. The CDR3 loop reads CASSVGSGTANTEAFF. The DNA of the CDR3 is TGTGCCAGCAGCGTCGGGTCCGGGACGGCGAACACTGAAGCTTTCTTT. Based on the CDR3 plus reference TRBV5-8 and TRBJ1-1, the full variable domain is EAGVTQSPTHLIKTRGQQATLRCSPISGHTSVYWYQQALGLGLQFLLWYDEGEERNRGNFPPRFSGRQFPNYSSELNVNALELEDSALYLCASSVGSGTANTEAFFGQGTRLTVV.